This is a list of T cell receptor beta chains from one sample in a study of blood T cell repertoires in COVID-19. Generated by immunoSEQ multiplex PCR, the TCRdb table keeps only in-frame clones and is missing some. Of about 100,000 clones in the sample, 86% are singletons; the top ten hold under 8.5%. Input material: peripheral blood. The receptors originated from a man aged 60-69 years with acute or convalescent COVID-19. Both conserved end residues are part of each CDR3. The D gene is left open where the match is weak. Not every row has a clone size; where given, it reads once, few, many or a size class.

J gene: TRBJ2-7; clone size: NA; V gene: TRBV3-1/TRBV3-2; D gene: TRBD2; CDR3 DNA: TGTGCCAGCAGCCAACTAGCGGGAGTACGAAGTACCGAGCAGTACTTC; CDR3 protein: CASSQLAGVRSTEQYF
J gene: TRBJ2-5; clone size: NA; V gene: TRBV28; D gene: NA; CDR3 DNA: TGTGCCAGCAGTTCAGGAGGGGTGGAGACCCAGTACTTC; CDR3 protein: CASSSGGVETQYF
J gene: TRBJ1-3; clone size: once; V gene: TRBV20-1; D gene: NA; CDR3 DNA: TGCAGTGCTAGTTCCAGGTTTCGCTCTGGAAACACCATATATTTT; CDR3 protein: CSASSRFRSGNTIYF
J gene: TRBJ2-7; clone size: once; V gene: TRBV7-6; D gene: NA; CDR3 DNA: TGTGCCAGCAGCTTTGGGAGGACACTCTACGAGCAGTACTTC; CDR3 protein: CASSFGRTLYEQYF
J gene: TRBJ1-5; clone size: NA; V gene: TRBV18; D gene: NA; CDR3 DNA: TGTGCCAGCTCACCAACGCAGGGGATCGGGAATAATCAGCCCCAGCATTTT; CDR3 protein: CASSPTQGIGNNQPQHF
J gene: TRBJ1-2; clone size: NA; V gene: TRBV7-8; D gene: NA; CDR3 DNA: TGTGCCAGCAGCGGTCGTCGGGGAAACTATGGCTACACCTTC; CDR3 protein: CASSGRRGNYGYTF
J gene: TRBJ1-6; clone size: NA; V gene: TRBV11-2; D gene: TRBD1; CDR3 DNA: TGTGCCAGCAGCCGAGACAGGGCCGTAGGGTCACCCCTCCACTTT; CDR3 protein: CASSRDRAVGSPLHF
J gene: TRBJ2-7; clone size: NA; V gene: TRBV28; D gene: TRBD2; CDR3 DNA: TGTGCCAGCAGGACTAGCGGGAGTGTTTACGAGCAGTACTTC; CDR3 protein: CASRTSGSVYEQYF
J gene: TRBJ2-5; clone size: few; V gene: TRBV19; D gene: TRBD2; CDR3 DNA: TGTGCCTCAGGACTAGCGGGGATTCAGACCCAGTACTTC; CDR3 protein: CASGLAGIQTQYF
J gene: TRBJ1-1; clone size: NA; V gene: TRBV2; D gene: TRBD1; CDR3 DNA: TGTGCCAGCAGGCCTGGGGACAGGTCGAACACTGAAGCTTTCTTT; CDR3 protein: CASRPGDRSNTEAFF
J gene: TRBJ1-1; clone size: NA; V gene: TRBV29-1; D gene: NA; CDR3 DNA: TGCAGCGTTGAGTGGAGCACTGAAGCTTTCTTT; CDR3 protein: CSVEWSTEAFF